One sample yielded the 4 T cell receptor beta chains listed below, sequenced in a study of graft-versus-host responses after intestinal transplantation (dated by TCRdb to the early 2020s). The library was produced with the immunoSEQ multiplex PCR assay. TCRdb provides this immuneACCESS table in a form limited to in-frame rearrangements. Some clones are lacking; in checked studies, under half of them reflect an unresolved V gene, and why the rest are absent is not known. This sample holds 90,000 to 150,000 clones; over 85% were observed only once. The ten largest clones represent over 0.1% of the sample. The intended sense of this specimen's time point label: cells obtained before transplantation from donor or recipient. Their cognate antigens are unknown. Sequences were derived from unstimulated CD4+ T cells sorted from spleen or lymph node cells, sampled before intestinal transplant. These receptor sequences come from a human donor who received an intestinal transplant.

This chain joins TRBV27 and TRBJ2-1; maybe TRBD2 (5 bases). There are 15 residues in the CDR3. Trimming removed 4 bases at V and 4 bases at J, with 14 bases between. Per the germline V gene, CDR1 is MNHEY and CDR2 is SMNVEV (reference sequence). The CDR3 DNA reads TGTGCCAGCAGTTCCCTTGAGGGAGTGTACAATGAGCAGTTCTTC. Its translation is CASSSLEGVYNEQFF.

The CDR3 DNA is TGTGCCAGCAGTCCCAGCGGGAGGCCCAGCAATGAGCAGTTCTTC. This gives the protein CASSPSGRPSNEQFF. V gene TRBV6-5 combines with J gene TRBJ2-1, with 9 positions matching TRBD2. Unmatched junction bases numbered 8, after V lost 5 bases and J lost 6 bases. The CDR3 has 15 amino acids. CDR1 is MNHEY and CDR2 is SVGAGI in the germline V gene.

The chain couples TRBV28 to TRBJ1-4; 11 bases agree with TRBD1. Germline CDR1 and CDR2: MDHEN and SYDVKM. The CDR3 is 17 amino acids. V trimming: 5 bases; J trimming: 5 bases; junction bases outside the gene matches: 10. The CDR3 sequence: CASSPRDRGIWNEKLFF. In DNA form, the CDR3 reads TGTGCCAGCAGTCCGAGGGACAGGGGGATTTGGAATGAAAAACTGTTTTTT. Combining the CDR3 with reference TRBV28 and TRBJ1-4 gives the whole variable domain DVKVTQSSRYLVKRTGEKVFLECVQDMDHENMFWYRQDPGLGLRLIYFSYDVKMKEKGDIPEGYSVSREKKERFSLILESASTNQTSMYLCASSPRDRGIWNEKLFFGSGTQLSVL.

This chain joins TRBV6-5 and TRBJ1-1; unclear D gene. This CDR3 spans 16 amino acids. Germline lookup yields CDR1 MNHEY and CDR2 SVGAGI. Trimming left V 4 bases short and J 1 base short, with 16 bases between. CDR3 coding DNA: TGTGCCAGCAGTTCCCTCGGGAAAACATCGAACACTGAAGCTTTCTTT. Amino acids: CASSSLGKTSNTEAFF.